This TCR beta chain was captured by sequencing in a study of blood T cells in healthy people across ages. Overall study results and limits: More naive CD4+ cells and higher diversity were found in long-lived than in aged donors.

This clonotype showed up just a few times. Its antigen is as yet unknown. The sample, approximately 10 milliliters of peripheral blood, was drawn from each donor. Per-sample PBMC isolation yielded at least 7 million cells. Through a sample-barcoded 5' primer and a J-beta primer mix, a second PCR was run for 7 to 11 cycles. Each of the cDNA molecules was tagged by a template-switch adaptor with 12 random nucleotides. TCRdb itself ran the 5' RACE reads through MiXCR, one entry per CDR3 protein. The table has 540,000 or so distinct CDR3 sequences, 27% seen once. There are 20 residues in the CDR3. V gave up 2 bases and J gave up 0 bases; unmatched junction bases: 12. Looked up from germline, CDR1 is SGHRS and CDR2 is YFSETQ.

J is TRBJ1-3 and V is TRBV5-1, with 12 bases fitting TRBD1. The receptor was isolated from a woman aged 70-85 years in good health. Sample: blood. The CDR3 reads CASSFGTGGSLEGSGNTIYF. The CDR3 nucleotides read TGCGCCAGCAGCTTCGGGACAGGGGGCAGCCTAGAAGGCTCTGGAAACACCATATATTTT. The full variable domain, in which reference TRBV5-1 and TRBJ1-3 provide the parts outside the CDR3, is KAGVTQTPRYLIKTRGQQVTLSCSPISGHRSVSWYQQTPGQGLQFLFEYFSETQRNKGNFPGRFSGRQFSNSRSEMNVSTLELGDSALYLCASSFGTGGSLEGSGNTIYFGEGSWLTVV.